This T cell receptor (beta chain) came from a study of HIV-infected patients and healthy controls (dated 2014 in TCRdb). Reading the germline V gene (reference sequence) gives CDR1 SEHNR and CDR2 FQNEAQ. Relative to germline, V is 4 bases shorter and J is 8 bases shorter, with 12 bases between their ends. There are 14 amino acids in the CDR3, from cysteine to phenylalanine inclusive. CDR3 DNA only is kept here, 42 bases in frame from base 1. Details on this clonotype: What this receptor recognizes is not known. No much larger clone is present one base from it, and per-base qualities are unavailable.

Receptors were amplified or captured by 5' RACE. TCRdb shows the sequencer as Illumina MiSeq. The public reads were run again by TCRdb, first through fastp at Q25 and then through MiXCR, and only productive beta chains were kept. Every distinct CDR3 protein forms one entry, paired with its most common genes and DNA. The sample table holds roughly 68,000 distinct CDR3 sequences, of which roughly 21% were seen once. More than 1.4% of the sample is taken by the ten largest. Here the chain combines TRBV7-9 and TRBJ2-6; TRBD2 is a possible D gene, resting on 6 matching bases. The sequenced sample consisted of CD4+ T cells from blood. The clonotype originates from a human donor in good health. The CDR3 amino acid sequence is: CASSYWGETNVLTF. Here is the DNA: TGTGCCAGCAGCTACTGGGGGGAAACCAACGTCCTGACTTTC.